Below, 16 T cell receptor beta chains from the same sample are listed, as sequenced in a study of PD-1 blockade in classical Hodgkin lymphoma. Described time point: cycle 4 day 1 (C4D1), after six to seven weeks of nivolumab. Following autologous stem cell transplantation, relapse occurred in every patient, and exposure to brentuximab vedotin varied. The repertoire was sequenced with immunoSEQ multiplex PCR; TCRdb's copy has only in-frame clones and lacks some. The sample lists about 32,000 clones; about four fifths were seen once. The specimen comprised peripheral blood mononuclear cells (PBMCs), sampled before the fourth cycle of nivolumab. These receptors originate from a human donor with classical Hodgkin lymphoma.

V gene TRBV7-2 combines with J gene TRBJ1-1, with 8 bases identical to TRBD1. Germline assignment: CDR1 SGHTA and CDR2 FQGNSA. The CDR3 spans 14 residues. J was trimmed by 7 bases and V by 5 bases; bases with no gene match: 9. The CDR3 loop reads CASSQAGGRDEAFF. In nucleotides, the CDR3 is TGTGCCAGCAGCCAAGCAGGGGGCCGTGATGAAGCTTTCTTT. Supplemented by reference TRBV7-2 and TRBJ1-1, the full variable domain reads GAGVSQSPSNKVTEKGKDVELRCDPISGHTALYWYRQSLGQGLEFLIYFQGNSAPDKSGLPSDRFSAERTGGSVSTLTIQRTQQEDSAVYLCASSQAGGRDEAFFGQGTRLTVV.

V and J are TRBV7-2 and TRBJ2-3; 7 positions agree with TRBD1. Trimming removed 5 bases from V and 2 bases from J; junction bases left unmatched: 7. The germline V gene encodes CDR1 SGHTA and CDR2 FQGNSA. The CDR3 totals 15 residues. CDR3: CASSRRTGYTDTQYF. Written as DNA, the CDR3 is TGTGCCAGCAGCCGCCGGACAGGATACACAGATACGCAGTATTTT. The entire variable domain, with the rest obtained from reference TRBV7-2 and TRBJ2-3, is as follows: GAGVSQSPSNKVTEKGKDVELRCDPISGHTALYWYRQSLGQGLEFLIYFQGNSAPDKSGLPSDRFSAERTGGSVSTLTIQRTQQEDSAVYLCASSRRTGYTDTQYFGPGTRLTVL.

V usage is TRBV13 and J usage is TRBJ1-2; 8 nucleotides align to TRBD1. Germline V lookup: CDR1 PRHDT, CDR2 FYEKMQ (reference sequence). The CDR3 is made up of 14 amino acids. J lost 6 bases, V lost 0 bases, and 3 bases had no gene match. CDR3 DNA sequence: TGTGCCAGCAGCTTAGGCAGGGGGCAAGATGGCTACACCTTC. Amino acids: CASSLGRGQDGYTF.

Here the CDR3 reads CASSPERSSTEAFF. CDR3 DNA sequence: TGCGCCAGCAGCCCGGAGAGGTCCTCCACTGAAGCTTTCTTT. V is TRBV5-1 and J is TRBJ1-1, with D hard to call. Trimming pared 4 bases from V and 4 bases from J, leaving 14 bases between. Germline CDR1 reads SGHRS; CDR2 reads YFSETQ. This CDR3 contains 14 residues.

The sample holds one count of this clone. The chain recombines TRBV28 with TRBJ1-1; no clear D gene. CDR3 size: 15 residues. Looked up from germline, CDR1 is MDHEN and CDR2 is SYDVKM. Trimming removed 6 bases at V and 1 base at J, with 15 bases between. CDR3 protein: CASSPSGLRNTEAFF. DNA of the CDR3: TGTGCCAGCAGCCCCTCTGGACTTCGGAACACTGAAGCTTTCTTT.

This chain connects TRBV7-2 to TRBJ2-1, with a weak D call TRBD2 (6 bases). V lost 5 bases and J lost 3, with 14 bases in between. This CDR3 has 15 amino acids. Germline CDR1 is SGHTA and CDR2 is FQGNSA. DNA for the CDR3: TGTGCCAGCAGCCCCACGGGGGATTTCTACAATGAGCAGTTCTTC. Translated, it gives CASSPTGDFYNEQFF.

V is TRBV5-6 and J is TRBJ1-5; D is perhaps TRBD1 (6 bases). With 3 bases removed from V and 0 bases from J, the gap between germline ends came to 13 bases. Germline CDR1 and CDR2: SGHDT and YYEEEE. This CDR3 has 16 residues. CDR3: CASSSGQFFSNQPQHF. The CDR3 DNA reads TGTGCCAGCAGCTCCGGACAGTTCTTTAGCAATCAGCCCCAGCATTTT.

This chain connects TRBV10-2 to TRBJ1-2; weak D call: TRBD1 (6 bases). The CDR3 is made up of 14 amino acids. CDR1 WSHSY and CDR2 SAAADI come from the germline V gene. The V end lost 3 bases, the J end lost 4 bases, and 12 bases lay between the germline ends. CDR3 region: CASSDNRVLYGYTF. The CDR3 coding sequence is TGCGCCAGCAGTGACAACAGGGTTCTCTATGGCTACACCTTC.

The chain uses TRBV6-1 and TRBJ1-5; the match to TRBD1 covers 9 bases. CDR1 MNHNS and CDR2 SASEGT come from the germline V gene. This CDR3 has 14 amino acids. The trim removed 6 bases at V and 4 bases at J, leaving 4 bases unmatched. The DNA for the CDR3 is TGTGCCAGCAGGGTAGACAGGGGGAATCAGCCCCAGCATTTT. Translated: CASRVDRGNQPQHF.

This clone was picked up one time. V usage is TRBV28 and J usage is TRBJ1-1; D is perhaps TRBD1 (6 bases). The CDR3 sequence is 12 residues long. V dropped 10 bases and J dropped 4 bases, with 13 bases sitting between them. The germline gives CDR1 MDHEN, CDR2 SYDVKM. The CDR3 is CATQQGGTEAFF. Here the CDR3 DNA reads TGTGCCACCCAACAGGGAGGCACTGAAGCTTTCTTT.

This clone was seen a few times. This chain joins TRBV9 and TRBJ2-7; 9 nucleotides match TRBD1. Per germline, CDR1 SGDLS and CDR2 YYNGEE. CDR3 length: 15 residues. Unmatched junction bases numbered 10, after V lost 4 bases and J lost 5 bases. The CDR3 sequence: CASSPGRDRVDEQYF. As DNA, the CDR3 is TGTGCCAGCAGCCCGGGCCGGGACAGGGTTGACGAGCAGTACTTC.

This clone was counted a single time. The chain has TRBV11-2 and TRBJ2-7; tentative D call: TRBD1 (6 bases). Trimming cost V 3 bases and J 2 bases, with 11 bases left between them. CDR1 is SGHAT, CDR2 FQNNGV, per germline. The CDR3 runs 14 residues. The CDR3 spells CASSLGATAYEQYV. The DNA for the CDR3 is TGTGCCAGCAGCTTGGGGGCGACAGCCTACGAGCAGTACGTC.

The rearrangement links TRBV7-9 to TRBJ2-1, with 14 bases matching TRBD2. J lost 0 bases, V lost 5 bases, and 3 bases had no gene match. CDR1 SEHNR and CDR2 FQNEAQ come from the germline V gene (reference sequence). The CDR3 length is 17 residues. CDR3 amino acids: CASSPGTSGSSYNEQFF. For the CDR3, the DNA is TGTGCCAGCAGCCCAGGGACTAGCGGGAGCTCCTACAATGAGCAGTTCTTC.

The genes are TRBV5-1 and TRBJ2-7, with 10 positions matching TRBD2. Germline V gene sequence: CDR1 SGHRS, CDR2 YFSETQ. The CDR3 totals 16 residues. V shed 3 bases, J shed 1 base, and the junction held 7 bases outside the gene matches. Here the CDR3 DNA reads TGCGCCAGCAGCTGGGGGGCTAGCGGGAGTTCCTACGAGCAGTACTTC. Its translation: CASSWGASGSSYEQYF.

The chain combines TRBV25-1 with TRBJ2-3, with 7 nucleotides matching TRBD2. CDR3 length: 16 residues. Germline V lookup: CDR1 MGHDK, CDR2 SYGVNS. Trimming took 7 bases from V and 1 from J; bases not matched to a gene: 11. CDR3 sequence (DNA): TGTGCCAGCACTCCGGGAGGCGGGGTAGGCACAGATACGCAGTATTTT. Amino acids: CASTPGGGVGTDTQYF.

J is TRBJ1-1 and V is TRBV11-3; 8 nucleotides align to TRBD1. With V trimmed by 4 bases and J by 6 bases, 10 bases remained unmatched. Looked up from germline, CDR1 is SGHNT and CDR2 is YENEEA. There are 15 residues in the CDR3. CDR3 bases: TGTGCCAGCAGCTACCAGGACAGGGTGGTCCCTGAAGCTTTCTTT. Protein sequence: CASSYQDRVVPEAFF.